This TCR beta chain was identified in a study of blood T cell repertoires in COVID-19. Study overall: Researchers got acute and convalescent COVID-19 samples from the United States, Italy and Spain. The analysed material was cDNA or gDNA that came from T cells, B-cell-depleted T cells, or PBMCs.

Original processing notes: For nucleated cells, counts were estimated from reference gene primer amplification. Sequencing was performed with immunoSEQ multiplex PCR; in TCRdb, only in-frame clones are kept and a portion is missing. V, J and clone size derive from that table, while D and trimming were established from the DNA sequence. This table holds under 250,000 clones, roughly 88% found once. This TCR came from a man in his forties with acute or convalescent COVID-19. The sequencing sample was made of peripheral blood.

DNA of the CDR3: TGTGCCAGCTCACCTAGGCGGGGGACGGGGAACACTGAAGCTTTCTTT. Translated: CASSPRRGTGNTEAFF. J is TRBJ1-1 and V is TRBV18; TRBD1 might be the D (5 bases). The CDR3 consists of 16 residues. Germline-derived CDR1 and CDR2 are KGHSH and LQKENI. The germline V and J ends were trimmed by 3 bases and 1 base, with 15 bases remaining between them.